This T cell receptor (beta chain) emerged from a study of blood T cells in healthy people across ages. V trimming: 10 bases; J trimming: 9 bases; junction bases outside the gene matches: 5. The V gene's germline CDR1 is ENHRY and CDR2 SYGVKD. The CDR3 totals 11 residues. Primers used in a second PCR of roughly 6 to 11 cycles were a sample-barcoded 5' primer and a J-beta primer mix. MiXCR, applied by TCRdb to the 5' RACE reads, yields one record per CDR3 protein. This sample carries 1.5 million or so distinct CDR3 sequences, 35% to 45% of them seen once, and the ten largest clones take around 4%. This clonotype has more than one count but fewer than ten.

This chain links TRBV10-3 with TRBJ2-3; TRBD1 matches 9 bases. The sequence was obtained from a woman in her late teens or twenties in good health. Material for sequencing was blood. The CDR3 DNA is TGTGCCACCGGGACAGGGAACACGCAGTATTTT. Amino acids: CATGTGNTQYF.